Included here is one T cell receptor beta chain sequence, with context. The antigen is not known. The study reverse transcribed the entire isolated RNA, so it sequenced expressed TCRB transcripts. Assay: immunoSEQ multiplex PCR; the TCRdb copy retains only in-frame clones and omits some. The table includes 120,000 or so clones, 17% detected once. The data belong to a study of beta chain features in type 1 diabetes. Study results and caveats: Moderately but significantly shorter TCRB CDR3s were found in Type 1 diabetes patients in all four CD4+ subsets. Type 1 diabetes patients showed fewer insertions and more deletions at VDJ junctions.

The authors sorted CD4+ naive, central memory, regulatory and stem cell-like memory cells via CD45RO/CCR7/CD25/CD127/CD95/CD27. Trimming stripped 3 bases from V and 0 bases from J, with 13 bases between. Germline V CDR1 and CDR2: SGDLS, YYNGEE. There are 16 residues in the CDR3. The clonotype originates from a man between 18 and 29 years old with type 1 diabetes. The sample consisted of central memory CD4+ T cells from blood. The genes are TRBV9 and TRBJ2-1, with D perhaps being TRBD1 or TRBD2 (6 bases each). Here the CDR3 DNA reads TGTGCCAGCAGCGCCCGAGGGGGGAACTCCTACAATGAGCAGTTCTTC. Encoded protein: CASSARGGNSYNEQFF.